These 2 T cell receptor beta chains originate from one sample sequenced in a study of cytomegalovirus exposure and HLA in healthy donors. The PCR employed 60 Vbeta primers together with 13 Jbeta primers. The data were produced by immunoSEQ multiplex PCR, yet TCRdb's version contains in-frame clones alone and is incomplete. Of roughly 190,000 clones in the sample, about 9.4% were seen once. The sequenced sample consisted of PBMCs. These receptor sequences come from a woman in her thirties in good health and CMV-seropositive.

This clone was observed a few times. The chain couples TRBV5-1 to TRBJ2-7; D not resolved. V lost 2 bases, J lost 3 bases, and 12 bases lay in between. The germline V gene encodes CDR1 SGHRS and CDR2 YFSETQ. The CDR3 contains 14 residues. CDR3 sequence reads: CASSLALSRYEQYF. The CDR3, as DNA: TGCGCCAGCAGCTTAGCCCTTTCCCGCTACGAGCAGTACTTC. Filled out from reference TRBV5-1 and TRBJ2-7, the complete variable domain reads KAGVTQTPRYLIKTRGQQVTLSCSPISGHRSVSWYQQTPGQGLQFLFEYFSETQRNKGNFPGRFSGRQFSNSRSEMNVSTLELGDSALYLCASSLALSRYEQYFGPGTRLTVT.

This clone turned up a few times. This sequence joins TRBV6-6 and TRBJ2-7, with TRBD2 matching over 13 bases. The CDR3 contains 15 residues. J was trimmed by 7 bases and V by 4 bases; bases with no gene match: 7. Germline values: CDR1 MNHNY, CDR2 SVGAGI (reference sequence). The CDR3 region is CASSFRLAGGEEQYF. In DNA form, the CDR3 reads TGTGCCAGCAGTTTCAGACTAGCGGGAGGCGAGGAGCAGTACTTC.